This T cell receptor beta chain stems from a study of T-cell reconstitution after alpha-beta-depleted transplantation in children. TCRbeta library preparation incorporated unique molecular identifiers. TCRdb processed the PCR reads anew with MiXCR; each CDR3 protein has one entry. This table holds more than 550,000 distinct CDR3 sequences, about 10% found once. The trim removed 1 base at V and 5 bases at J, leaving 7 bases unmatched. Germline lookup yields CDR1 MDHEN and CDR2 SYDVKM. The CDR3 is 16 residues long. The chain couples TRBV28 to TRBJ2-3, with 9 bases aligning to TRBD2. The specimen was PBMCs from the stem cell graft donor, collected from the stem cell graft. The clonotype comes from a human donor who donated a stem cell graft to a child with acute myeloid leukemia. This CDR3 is CASSLLIAGAGDTQYF. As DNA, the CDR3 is TGTGCCAGCAGTTTATTGATAGCGGGAGCGGGAGATACGCAGTATTTT.